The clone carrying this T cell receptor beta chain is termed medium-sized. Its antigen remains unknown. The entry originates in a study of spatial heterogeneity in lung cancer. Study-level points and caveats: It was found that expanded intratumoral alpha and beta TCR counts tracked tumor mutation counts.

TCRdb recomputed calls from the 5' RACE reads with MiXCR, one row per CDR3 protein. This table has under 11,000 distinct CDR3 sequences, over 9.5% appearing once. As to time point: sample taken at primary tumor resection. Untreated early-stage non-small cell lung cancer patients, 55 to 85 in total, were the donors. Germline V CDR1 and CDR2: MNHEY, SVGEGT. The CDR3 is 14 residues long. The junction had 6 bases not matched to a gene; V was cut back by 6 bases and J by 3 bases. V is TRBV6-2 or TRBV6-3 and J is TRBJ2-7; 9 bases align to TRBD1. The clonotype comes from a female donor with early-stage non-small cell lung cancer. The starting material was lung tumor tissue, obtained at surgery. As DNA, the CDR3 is TGTGCCAGCAGCCGCCGGGACAGGGACTACGAGCAGTACTTC. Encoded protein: CASSRRDRDYEQYF.